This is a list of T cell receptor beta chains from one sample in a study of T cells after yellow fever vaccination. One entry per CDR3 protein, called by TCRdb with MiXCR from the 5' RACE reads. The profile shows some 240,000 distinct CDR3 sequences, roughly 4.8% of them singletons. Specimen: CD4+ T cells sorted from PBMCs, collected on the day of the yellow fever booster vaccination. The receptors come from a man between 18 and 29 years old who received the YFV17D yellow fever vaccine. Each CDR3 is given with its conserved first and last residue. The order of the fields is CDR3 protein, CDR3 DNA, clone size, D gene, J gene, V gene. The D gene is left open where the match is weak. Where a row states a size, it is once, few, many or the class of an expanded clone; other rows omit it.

CDR3: CASSHGSGGGRQPQHF; DNA: TGTGCCAGCAGCCACGGGTCTGGGGGCGGTCGGCAGCCCCAGCATTTT; size: .; D: .; J: TRBJ1-5; V: TRBV6-2/TRBV6-3
CDR3: CSARDGRGAYEQYF; DNA: TGCAGTGCTAGAGATGGCAGGGGGGCCTACGAGCAGTACTTC; size: many; D: .; J: TRBJ2-7; V: TRBV20-1
CDR3: CASSPGDRGIQETQYF; DNA: TGTGCCAGCTCACCGGGGGACAGGGGAATCCAAGAGACCCAGTACTTC; size: few; D: TRBD1; J: TRBJ2-5; V: TRBV18
CDR3: CSASVGTSRLEQFF; DNA: TGCAGTGCTAGTGTAGGGACCAGCCGCTTGGAGCAGTTCTTC; size: many; D: .; J: TRBJ2-1; V: TRBV20-1
CDR3: CASSSQGELAGNEQFF; DNA: TGCGCCAGCAGCTCTCAGGGGGAACTAGCGGGCAATGAGCAGTTCTTC; size: many; D: TRBD2; J: TRBJ2-1; V: TRBV5-1
CDR3: CSAIGSAQGVGYTF; DNA: TGCAGTGCTATTGGGAGCGCGCAGGGTGTTGGCTACACCTTC; size: few; D: .; J: TRBJ1-2; V: TRBV20-1
CDR3: CASSLSAGINQPQHF; DNA: TGTGCCAGCAGTTTATCGGCAGGTATTAATCAGCCCCAGCATTTT; size: few; D: .; J: TRBJ1-5; V: TRBV12-3/TRBV12-4
CDR3: CASSFDGPPNTEAFF; DNA: TGTGCCAGCAGCTTCGATGGACCACCGAACACTGAAGCTTTCTTT; size: few; D: .; J: TRBJ1-1; V: TRBV5-5
CDR3: CAWSVGLAADTQYF; DNA: TGTGCCTGGAGTGTAGGGCTAGCGGCAGATACGCAGTATTTT; size: .; D: TRBD2; J: TRBJ2-3; V: TRBV30
CDR3: CSASGGYGYTF; DNA: TGCAGTGCTAGTGGGGGCTATGGCTACACCTTC; size: few; D: .; J: TRBJ1-2; V: TRBV20-1
CDR3: CASSQTRDTEAFF; DNA: TGTGCCAGCAGCCAGACTCGAGACACTGAAGCTTTCTTT; size: few; D: .; J: TRBJ1-1; V: TRBV6-5
CDR3: CASSYSERTGEAIQYF; DNA: TGTGCCAGCAGTTACTCGGAGAGGACAGGGGAGGCCATTCAGTACTTC; size: .; D: TRBD1; J: TRBJ2-4; V: TRBV6-5
CDR3: CASSPALRVSTDTQYF; DNA: TGTGCCAGCAGCCCGGCGCTTCGGGTTAGCACAGATACGCAGTATTTT; size: many; D: .; J: TRBJ2-3; V: TRBV7-2
CDR3: CASRTMGYTGELFF; DNA: TGTGCCAGCAGGACTATGGGGTACACCGGGGAGCTGTTTTTT; size: .; D: .; J: TRBJ2-2; V: TRBV6-5
CDR3: CASSPGRSNQPQHF; DNA: TGTGCCAGCAGCCCGGGACGAAGCAATCAGCCCCAGCATTTT; size: many; D: .; J: TRBJ1-5; V: TRBV4-2
CDR3: CSVVFGTGGYYEQYF; DNA: TGCAGCGTTGTGTTCGGGACAGGGGGTTACTACGAGCAGTACTTC; size: many; D: TRBD1; J: TRBJ2-7; V: TRBV29-1
CDR3: CASSLQRGGVDNEQFF; DNA: TGTGCCAGCAGCCTACAGCGCGGGGGGGTGGACAATGAGCAGTTCTTC; size: many; D: TRBD2; J: TRBJ2-1; V: TRBV11-2
CDR3: CASSRRDTQYF; DNA: TGTGCCAGCAGTCGAAGAGATACGCAGTATTTT; size: many; D: .; J: TRBJ2-3; V: TRBV12-3/TRBV12-4
CDR3: CATRGISTGELFF; DNA: TGTGCCACCCGGGGGATTTCTACCGGGGAGCTGTTTTTT; size: few; D: .; J: TRBJ2-2; V: TRBV15
CDR3: CASSRTDIGELFF; DNA: TGCGCCAGCAGCAGGACAGATATCGGGGAGCTGTTTTTT; size: few; D: .; J: TRBJ2-2; V: TRBV5-1
CDR3: CASSEGISGDTQYF; DNA: TGTGCCAGCAGTGAAGGTATTAGCGGAGATACGCAGTATTTT; size: .; D: .; J: TRBJ2-3; V: TRBV2
CDR3: CASSPTAAKNIQYF; DNA: TGTGCCAGCTCACCAACAGCAGCCAAAAACATTCAGTACTTC; size: .; D: .; J: TRBJ2-4; V: TRBV18
CDR3: CASSARQDPTEAFF; DNA: TGTGCCAGCAGCGCAAGACAGGACCCGACTGAAGCTTTCTTT; size: .; D: .; J: TRBJ1-1; V: TRBV7-2
CDR3: CATSRDLGQGNYNEQFF; DNA: TGTGCCACCAGCAGAGATCTGGGACAGGGGAACTACAATGAGCAGTTCTTC; size: many; D: TRBD1; J: TRBJ2-1; V: TRBV15
CDR3: CAISGQERTGELFF; DNA: TGTGCCATCAGCGGACAGGAGAGAACCGGGGAGCTGTTTTTT; size: .; D: TRBD1; J: TRBJ2-2; V: TRBV10-3
CDR3: CAWRGQGSPLHF; DNA: TGTGCCTGGAGGGGACAGGGTTCACCCCTCCACTTT; size: .; D: TRBD1; J: TRBJ1-6; V: TRBV30
CDR3: CATSREALGQVVYEQYF; DNA: TGTGCCACCAGCAGAGAAGCCCTGGGACAGGTAGTCTACGAGCAGTACTTC; size: many; D: TRBD1; J: TRBJ2-7; V: TRBV15
CDR3: CASSSGQVAEAFF; DNA: TGCGCCAGCAGCTCGGGACAGGTCGCTGAAGCTTTCTTT; size: many; D: TRBD1; J: TRBJ1-1; V: TRBV5-1
CDR3: CASSRPPFTNTGELFF; DNA: TGCGCCAGCAGCCGACCGCCCTTCACGAACACCGGGGAGCTGTTTTTT; size: .; D: .; J: TRBJ2-2; V: TRBV4-3
CDR3: CASSLDRTSGEASTDTQYF; DNA: TGCGCCAGCAGCTTGGACCGGACTAGCGGGGAAGCTAGCACAGATACGCAGTATTTT; size: many; D: TRBD2; J: TRBJ2-3; V: TRBV5-1
CDR3: CSGLQLGAQYF; DNA: TGCAGTGGTCTGCAGCTCGGGGCCCAGTACTTC; size: many; D: .; J: TRBJ2-5; V: TRBV20-1